Listed below are T cell receptor beta chains from one sample, sequenced in a study of T cell responses to AZD1222 COVID-19 vaccine. The protocol was immunoSEQ multiplex PCR, while the TCRdb copy is restricted to in-frame clones and leaves out a portion. The profile shows roughly 100,000 clones, 75% to 90% of them singletons. The sample consisted of peripheral blood, taken on day 0 of AZD1222 vaccination. The receptors stem from an adult in good health. Both conserved end residues are part of each CDR3. D genes are given only for firm matches. Clone size is not always given. Where it is, it says once, few, many or a class for expanded clones.

v_gene: TRBV11-1; abundance: -; j_gene: TRBJ2-1; d_gene: -; CDR3aa: CASSQSGLRIQQFF; CDR3nt: TGTGCCAGCAGCCAGTCGGGGTTACGGATTCAGCAGTTCTTC
v_gene: TRBV11-2; abundance: once; j_gene: TRBJ1-4; d_gene: -; CDR3aa: CASSLGGRNALEKLFF; CDR3nt: TGTGCCAGCAGCTTAGGGGGACGGAATGCCCTTGAAAAACTGTTTTTT
v_gene: TRBV10-1; abundance: -; j_gene: TRBJ2-7; d_gene: TRBD1; CDR3aa: CASSDPGQGGTYEQYF; CDR3nt: TGCGCCAGCAGTGACCCTGGACAGGGGGGGACCTACGAGCAGTACTTC
v_gene: TRBV28; abundance: -; j_gene: TRBJ2-1; d_gene: TRBD2; CDR3aa: CASSSSSGNYNEQFF; CDR3nt: TGTGCCAGCAGCTCCTCTAGCGGGAACTACAATGAGCAGTTCTTC
v_gene: TRBV2; abundance: -; j_gene: TRBJ1-5; d_gene: -; CDR3aa: CASSDRVNQPQHF; CDR3nt: TGTGCCAGCAGTGACAGGGTCAATCAGCCCCAGCATTTT
v_gene: TRBV5-4; abundance: -; j_gene: TRBJ2-2; d_gene: TRBD1; CDR3aa: CASSLAGGNGGELFF; CDR3nt: TGTGCCAGCAGCTTGGCAGGGGGCAATGGCGGGGAGCTGTTTTTT
v_gene: TRBV7-9; abundance: -; j_gene: TRBJ2-5; d_gene: -; CDR3aa: CASSLGPQTQETQYF; CDR3nt: TGTGCCAGCAGCTTAGGTCCCCAGACTCAAGAGACCCAGTACTTC
v_gene: TRBV7-8; abundance: -; j_gene: TRBJ1-6; d_gene: -; CDR3aa: CASSLARKSSYNSPLHF; CDR3nt: TGTGCCAGCAGCTTAGCGCGAAAGAGCTCCTATAATTCACCCCTCCACTTT
v_gene: TRBV6-5; abundance: -; j_gene: TRBJ2-1; d_gene: -; CDR3aa: CASTPNGQHNEQFF; CDR3nt: TGTGCCAGCACCCCCAATGGGCAGCACAATGAGCAGTTCTTC
v_gene: TRBV5-1; abundance: -; j_gene: TRBJ1-2; d_gene: -; CDR3aa: CASSLGRDYGYTF; CDR3nt: TGCGCCAGCAGCTTAGGCAGAGACTATGGCTACACCTTC
v_gene: TRBV25-1; abundance: -; j_gene: TRBJ1-1; d_gene: -; CDR3aa: CASRGGTEAFF; CDR3nt: TGTGCCAGCCGGGGGGGCACTGAAGCTTTCTTT
v_gene: TRBV5-5; abundance: many; j_gene: TRBJ1-4; d_gene: -; CDR3aa: CASSSGASNEKLFF; CDR3nt: TGTGCCAGCTCGTCAGGGGCTTCTAATGAAAAACTGTTTTTT
v_gene: TRBV5-5; abundance: -; j_gene: TRBJ1-2; d_gene: TRBD1; CDR3aa: CASSLGQGRDYGYTF; CDR3nt: TGTGCCAGCAGCTTAGGACAGGGTAGGGACTATGGCTACACCTTC
v_gene: TRBV5-1; abundance: -; j_gene: TRBJ1-1; d_gene: TRBD1; CDR3aa: CASSLGRGMDTEAFF; CDR3nt: TGCGCCAGCAGCTTGGGCAGGGGGATGGACACTGAAGCTTTCTTT
v_gene: TRBV12-3/TRBV12-4; abundance: -; j_gene: TRBJ1-4; d_gene: -; CDR3aa: CASSFRVNEKLFF; CDR3nt: TGTGCCAGCAGTTTCAGAGTTAATGAAAAACTGTTTTTT
v_gene: TRBV25-1; abundance: -; j_gene: TRBJ1-2; d_gene: -; CDR3aa: CASKIGVGDYGYTF; CDR3nt: TGTGCCAGCAAAATCGGGGTAGGCGACTATGGCTACACCTTC
v_gene: TRBV6-5; abundance: -; j_gene: TRBJ1-5; d_gene: -; CDR3aa: CAIQWEGNQPQHF; CDR3nt: TGTGCCATACAGTGGGAGGGCAATCAGCCCCAGCATTTT
v_gene: TRBV11-3; abundance: -; j_gene: TRBJ2-7; d_gene: -; CDR3aa: CASSLGDSYEQYF; CDR3nt: TGTGCCAGCAGCCTCGGGGATTCCTACGAGCAGTACTTC
v_gene: TRBV9; abundance: -; j_gene: TRBJ2-7; d_gene: TRBD2; CDR3aa: CASSVGQRGARQYF; CDR3nt: TGTGCCAGCAGCGTAGGGCAGCGGGGGGCTCGGCAGTACTTC
v_gene: TRBV10-3; abundance: once; j_gene: TRBJ1-5; d_gene: -; CDR3aa: CAISESINQPQHF; CDR3nt: TGTGCCATCAGTGAGTCGATAAATCAGCCCCAGCATTTT
v_gene: TRBV10-3; abundance: -; j_gene: TRBJ2-2; d_gene: -; CDR3aa: CAISTLGELFF; CDR3nt: TGTGCCATCAGTACGTTGGGGGAGCTGTTTTTT
v_gene: TRBV6-1; abundance: -; j_gene: TRBJ1-1; d_gene: -; CDR3aa: CASSEYRDTEAFF; CDR3nt: TGTGCCAGCAGTGAGTACAGGGACACTGAAGCTTTCTTT
v_gene: TRBV10-3; abundance: -; j_gene: TRBJ2-3; d_gene: -; CDR3aa: CAISVGTSTDTQYF; CDR3nt: TGTGCCATCAGTGTTGGGACATCCACAGATACGCAGTATTTT
v_gene: TRBV19; abundance: -; j_gene: TRBJ2-1; d_gene: -; CDR3aa: CASSISGYNEQFF; CDR3nt: TGTGCCAGTAGTATCTCAGGGTACAATGAGCAGTTCTTC
v_gene: TRBV10-1; abundance: few; j_gene: TRBJ1-3; d_gene: -; CDR3aa: CASSGQQNSGNTIYF; CDR3nt: TGCGCCAGCAGTGGACAGCAGAACTCTGGAAACACCATATATTTT
v_gene: TRBV23-1; abundance: -; j_gene: TRBJ1-4; d_gene: -; CDR3aa: CASSQSPTSGSFF; CDR3nt: TGCGCCAGCAGTCAATCCCCTACCTCCGGGAGCTTTTTT
v_gene: TRBV11-1; abundance: -; j_gene: TRBJ2-3; d_gene: TRBD1; CDR3aa: CASSSRTGASTDTQYF; CDR3nt: TGTGCCAGCAGCTCCCGGACAGGGGCAAGCACAGATACGCAGTATTTT